Below, 7 T cell receptor beta chains from the same sample are listed, as sequenced in a study of shared clonotypes between healthy human individuals. The naive CD8 population came from CD45RO-negative cells selected for CCR7, without terminally differentiated effector memory CD45RA+ cells. Method: immunoSEQ multiplex PCR; TCRdb's copy keeps in-frame clones and lacks some. Of about 2.1 million clones in the sample, about 94% were seen once. The sequenced sample was naive CD8+ T cells from PBMCs. The receptors were gathered from a man between 18 and 29 years old in good health. Some clones in this sample may be carry-over from other donors' samples.

The chain is built from TRBV27 and TRBJ2-7, with a possible D match to TRBD2 (7 bases). CDR3 size: 17 residues. Per germline, CDR1 MNHEY and CDR2 SMNVEV (reference sequence). Between the trimmed V and J ends, which lost 4 bases and 4 bases, there was a span of 23 bases. CDR3 in amino acids: CASSSFGGDTPPYEQYF. The CDR3 DNA sequence: TGTGCCAGCAGTTCCTTTGGGGGGGACACACCACCTTACGAGCAGTACTTC.

The rearrangement joins TRBV4-1 to TRBJ2-2; D assignment may be TRBD1 or TRBD2 (5 bases each). Looked up from germline, CDR1 is MGHRA and CDR2 is YSYEKL. There are 14 residues in the CDR3. The V end lost 4 bases, the J end lost 6 bases, and 12 bases lay between the germline ends. The DNA for the CDR3 is TGCGCCAGCAGCCCGGAGGTGGGGGCCGGGGAGCTGTTTTTT. This codes for CASSPEVGAGELFF.

This chain connects TRBV27 to TRBJ2-3; TRBD1 matches at 7 bases. V trimming: 5 bases; J trimming: 2 bases; junction bases outside the gene matches: 7. Per the germline V gene, CDR1 is MNHEY and CDR2 is SMNVEV (reference sequence). This CDR3 region has 15 residues. The CDR3 sequence: CASSLRDSPTDTQYF. In DNA, the CDR3 is TGTGCCAGCAGTCTCCGGGACAGCCCCACAGATACGCAGTATTTT.

The chain combines TRBV27 with TRBJ1-1, with 7 bases fitting TRBD1. Germline CDR1 reads MNHEY; CDR2 reads SMNVEV (reference sequence). The junction had 8 bases not matched to a gene; V was cut back by 5 bases and J by 5 bases. The CDR3 contains 14 residues. This chain's CDR3 is CASSIDRVGTEAFF. CDR3 nucleotides: TGTGCCAGCAGTATTGACAGGGTCGGTACTGAAGCTTTCTTT.

This clone was picked up one time. The V call is TRBV30, the J call TRBJ2-7; no definite D call. This CDR3 is 14 amino acids long. The V and J ends lost 4 bases and 0 bases respectively, with 13 bases between them. Looked up from germline, CDR1 is GTSNPN and CDR2 is SVGIG (reference sequence). DNA of the CDR3: TGTGCCTGGATTCCGGCTGAGAGCTCCTACGAGCAGTACTTC. Residues: CAWIPAESSYEQYF.

This rearrangement joins TRBV28 to TRBJ2-1; D unclear. CDR1 and CDR2 from the germline V gene are MDHEN and SYDVKM. Between the trimmed V and J ends, which lost 3 bases and 8 bases, there was a span of 11 bases. CDR3 size: 13 residues. In DNA form, the CDR3 reads TGTGCCAGCAGTTTTCGGACCTCGTATGAGCAGTTCTTC. Its protein is CASSFRTSYEQFF.

The chain is built from TRBV7-2 and TRBJ1-2; 8 bases are a match to TRBD1. The junction had 7 bases not matched to a gene; V was cut back by 5 bases and J by 8 bases. This CDR3 has 13 residues. CDR1 and CDR2 from the germline V gene are SGHTA and FQGNSA. CDR3 in DNA: TGTGCCAGCAGCGGCCAGGGGGCGGAAGGCTACACCTTC. Translating it yields CASSGQGAEGYTF.